This T cell receptor beta chain emerged from a study of T-cell reconstitution after alpha-beta-depleted transplantation in children. This CDR3 has 13 residues. Germline lookup yields CDR1 SGHRS and CDR2 YFSETQ. Trimming pared 0 bases from V and 4 bases from J, leaving 8 bases between. Unique molecular identifiers were incorporated during preparation of the TCRbeta library. TCRdb processed the PCR reads anew with MiXCR; each CDR3 protein has one entry. The repertoire holds about 580,000 distinct CDR3 sequences, with 23% as singletons. This clonotype was recorded a few times. The source material was PBMCs, mostly from graft donor cells, sampled 360 days after TCRalphabeta/CD19-depleted stem cell transplant. The gene calls are TRBV5-1 and TRBJ2-7; D unclear. This receptor was identified in a boy younger than two who had a stem cell transplant for acute myeloid leukemia, so the T cells may come from the graft donor. The DNA for the CDR3 is TGCGCCAGCAGCTTGGCCTTGACGTACGAGCAGTACTTC. Translating it yields CASSLALTYEQYF.